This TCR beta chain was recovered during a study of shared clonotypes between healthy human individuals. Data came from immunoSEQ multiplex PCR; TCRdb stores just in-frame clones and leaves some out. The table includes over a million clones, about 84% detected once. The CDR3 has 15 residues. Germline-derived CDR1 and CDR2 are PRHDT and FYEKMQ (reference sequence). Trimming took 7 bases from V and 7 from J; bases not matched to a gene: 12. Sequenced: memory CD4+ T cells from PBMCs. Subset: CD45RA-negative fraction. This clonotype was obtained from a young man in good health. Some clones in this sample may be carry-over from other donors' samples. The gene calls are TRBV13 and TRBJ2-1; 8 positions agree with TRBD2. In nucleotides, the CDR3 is TGTGCCAGCACCCTCCGCCTAGCGGGTGGGAATGAGCAGTTCTTC. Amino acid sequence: CASTLRLAGGNEQFF. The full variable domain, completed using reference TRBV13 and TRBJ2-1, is AAGVIQSPRHLIKEKRETATLKCYPIPRHDTVYWYQQGPGQDPQFLISFYEKMQSDKGSIPDRFSAQQFSDYHSELNMSSLELGDSALYFCASTLRLAGGNEQFFGPGTRLTVL.